This is a list of T cell receptor beta chains from one sample in a study of cytomegalovirus exposure and HLA in healthy donors. Assay used: immunoSEQ multiplex PCR; TCRdb lists only in-frame clones, some missing. The sample lists roughly 60,000 clones; just under 95% were seen once. Sequenced input: PBMCs. Source of these receptors: a young man in good health and CMV-seronegative. The CDR3 runs from the conserved cysteine through the conserved F or W. Fields, in order: clone size, J gene, V gene, D gene, CDR3 DNA, CDR3 protein. The D gene is left open where the match is weak. Expanded clones get a size class; other rows say once, few or many, or leave the size out.

abundance: once; j_gene: TRBJ2-1; v_gene: TRBV4-1; d_gene: -; CDR3nt: TGCGCCAGCAGCCAAGATCTAGAAACCGCCTCACGGGGCAATGAGCAGTTCTTC; CDR3aa: CASSQDLETASRGNEQFF
abundance: once; j_gene: TRBJ2-3; v_gene: TRBV18; d_gene: -; CDR3nt: TGTGCCAGCTCCAACGATTCAGGCCTAGCCTTCACAGATACGCAGTATTTT; CDR3aa: CASSNDSGLAFTDTQYF
abundance: once; j_gene: TRBJ1-1; v_gene: TRBV19; d_gene: -; CDR3nt: TGTGCCAGTAGTAGGGGGGAGGTCACTGAAGCTTTCTTT; CDR3aa: CASSRGEVTEAFF
abundance: once; j_gene: TRBJ1-4; v_gene: TRBV10-3; d_gene: -; CDR3nt: TGTGCCATCAGTGACGCAGGGAAGGATGAAAAACTGTTTTTT; CDR3aa: CAISDAGKDEKLFF
abundance: once; j_gene: TRBJ2-7; v_gene: TRBV27; d_gene: -; CDR3nt: TGTGCCAGCAGTTTTTCGGTCAGGGGCTACGAGCAGTACTTC; CDR3aa: CASSFSVRGYEQYF
abundance: -; j_gene: TRBJ2-1; v_gene: TRBV7-9; d_gene: TRBD1; CDR3nt: TGTGCCAGCAGCCGGACAGGTGACAATGAGCAGTTCTTC; CDR3aa: CASSRTGDNEQFF
abundance: -; j_gene: TRBJ2-1; v_gene: TRBV11-2; d_gene: TRBD2; CDR3nt: TGTGCCAGCAGCGGGCCCGGGACTAGCGTTGAGCAGTTCTTC; CDR3aa: CASSGPGTSVEQFF
abundance: -; j_gene: TRBJ2-3; v_gene: TRBV14; d_gene: TRBD2; CDR3nt: TGTGCCAGCCAAAGCGGGAGGGAAGGAGATACGCAGTATTTT; CDR3aa: CASQSGREGDTQYF
abundance: -; j_gene: TRBJ2-2; v_gene: TRBV7-2; d_gene: -; CDR3nt: TGTGCCAGCAGCTTACAGGGGTCCACCGGGGAGCTGTTTTTT; CDR3aa: CASSLQGSTGELFF
abundance: -; j_gene: TRBJ2-7; v_gene: TRBV5-1; d_gene: -; CDR3nt: TGCGCCAGCAGCCAGATGGGTGGCGGTGGGGCGTCCGAGCAGTACTTC; CDR3aa: CASSQMGGGGASEQYF
abundance: -; j_gene: TRBJ2-7; v_gene: TRBV5-1; d_gene: TRBD1; CDR3nt: TGCGCCAGCAGCGATACGGGACAGGGGGCTTACGAGCAGTACTTC; CDR3aa: CASSDTGQGAYEQYF
abundance: -; j_gene: TRBJ2-1; v_gene: TRBV7-2; d_gene: TRBD2; CDR3nt: TGTGCCAGCAGCTTACAACCGGGACTAGCTTATAATGAGCAGTTCTTC; CDR3aa: CASSLQPGLAYNEQFF
abundance: -; j_gene: TRBJ2-2; v_gene: TRBV29-1; d_gene: TRBD1; CDR3nt: TGCAGCGTACCACAGGGGTCCGGGGAGCTGTTTTTT; CDR3aa: CSVPQGSGELFF
abundance: -; j_gene: TRBJ2-7; v_gene: TRBV11-2; d_gene: -; CDR3nt: TGTGCCAGCAGCTTAGAGGTAGTGCACGAGCAGTACTTC; CDR3aa: CASSLEVVHEQYF
abundance: -; j_gene: TRBJ2-3; v_gene: TRBV7-9; d_gene: -; CDR3nt: TGTGCCAGCAGCTTACTTACAGGGTTCACAGATACGCAGTATTTT; CDR3aa: CASSLLTGFTDTQYF
abundance: -; j_gene: TRBJ2-7; v_gene: TRBV18; d_gene: TRBD2; CDR3nt: TGTGCCAGCTCAACCGGGACTAGCGCCTACGAGCAGTACTTC; CDR3aa: CASSTGTSAYEQYF
abundance: -; j_gene: TRBJ1-1; v_gene: TRBV27; d_gene: -; CDR3nt: TGTGCCAGCAGTCTCTCAGGGATGAGGAACACTGAAGCTTTCTTT; CDR3aa: CASSLSGMRNTEAFF
abundance: once; j_gene: TRBJ1-2; v_gene: TRBV10-3; d_gene: -; CDR3nt: TGTGCCATCAGCGGCGGGGAGTACTATGGCTACACCTTC; CDR3aa: CAISGGEYYGYTF
abundance: -; j_gene: TRBJ1-4; v_gene: TRBV19; d_gene: TRBD1; CDR3nt: TGTGCCAGTAGTCGGGACAGGGGAAATGAAAAACTGTTTTTT; CDR3aa: CASSRDRGNEKLFF
abundance: -; j_gene: TRBJ2-1; v_gene: TRBV6-1; d_gene: -; CDR3nt: TGTGCCAGCAGTGAAGCCCTTAAACAGGGTTTGAGGACCTACAATGAGCAGTTCTTC; CDR3aa: CASSEALKQGLRTYNEQFF
abundance: -; j_gene: TRBJ2-1; v_gene: TRBV7-8; d_gene: TRBD2; CDR3nt: TGTGCCAGCAGCCCCCTAGCGGGAGATCACGATGAGCAGTTCTTC; CDR3aa: CASSPLAGDHDEQFF
abundance: -; j_gene: TRBJ2-3; v_gene: TRBV19; d_gene: TRBD1; CDR3nt: TGTGCCAGTAGTATAGATCGGGGGACAGGGTTCACAGATACGCAGTATTTT; CDR3aa: CASSIDRGTGFTDTQYF
abundance: -; j_gene: TRBJ1-4; v_gene: TRBV6-6; d_gene: TRBD1; CDR3nt: TGTGCCATCGCGACAGGGAATAATGAAAAACTGTTTTTT; CDR3aa: CAIATGNNEKLFF
abundance: -; j_gene: TRBJ1-5; v_gene: TRBV4-2; d_gene: TRBD1; CDR3nt: TGTGCCAGCAGCCAAGTTTCAGGGGGCAGTCAGCCCCAGCATTTT; CDR3aa: CASSQVSGGSQPQHF
abundance: -; j_gene: TRBJ2-5; v_gene: TRBV7-9; d_gene: -; CDR3nt: TGTGCCAGCAGCATGTCCGGGGAAGAGACCCAGTACTTC; CDR3aa: CASSMSGEETQYF
abundance: -; j_gene: TRBJ1-1; v_gene: TRBV10-1; d_gene: -; CDR3nt: TGCGCCAGCAGAAACCCTAACGGGAACACTGAAGCTTTCTTT; CDR3aa: CASRNPNGNTEAFF
abundance: -; j_gene: TRBJ1-1; v_gene: TRBV27; d_gene: -; CDR3nt: TGTGCCAGCAGTTTAGTGAGGCTGAAGGTCACTGAAGCTTTCTTT; CDR3aa: CASSLVRLKVTEAFF
abundance: -; j_gene: TRBJ1-1; v_gene: TRBV4-3; d_gene: -; CDR3nt: TGCGCCAGCAGCCAAGGACCCAGGGCAACTGAAGCTTTCTTT; CDR3aa: CASSQGPRATEAFF
abundance: -; j_gene: TRBJ2-1; v_gene: TRBV7-9; d_gene: TRBD2; CDR3nt: TGTGCCAGCAGCCAGCTAGCGGGAGTCTCCTACAATGAGCAGTTCTTC; CDR3aa: CASSQLAGVSYNEQFF
abundance: -; j_gene: TRBJ2-5; v_gene: TRBV2; d_gene: -; CDR3nt: TGTGCCTGCAGACAGCACCTCCAAGAGACCCAGTACTTC; CDR3aa: CACRQHLQETQYF